What follows describes a single T cell receptor (beta chain). The sample comes from a study of blood T cell repertoires in COVID-19. About the study: COVID-19 samples, acute and convalescent, were from the United States, Italy and Spain.

TCRdb keeps only in-frame clones here, not all; method: immunoSEQ multiplex PCR. Altogether around 310,000 clones are present, roughly 91% being singletons, with the ten largest covering over 8.5%. The CDR3 is made up of 15 amino acids. The germline V gene encodes CDR1 SGHRS and CDR2 YFSETQ. V was pared by 0 bases and J by 5 bases, with 4 bases of the junction left unmatched. Participant ages covered about 18 to 95 years across around 22 US areas. Assignments of participants to cohorts depended upon their own reported clinical history. This receptor was obtained from a woman in her twenties or thirties who had recovered from COVID-19. Input material: PBMCs or T cells enriched from blood (not recorded which). The J gene is TRBJ2-2, the V gene TRBV5-1; 7 bases agree with TRBD2. The CDR3 DNA is TGCGCCAGCAGCTTGGAAATCGGGGGGACCGGGGAGCTGTTTTTT. This translates into CASSLEIGGTGELFF.